This entry is about one T cell receptor beta chain. The antigen is unknown. The data were obtained in a study of cytomegalovirus exposure and HLA in healthy donors. General study points: In an earlier analysis, productive rearrangement rates for most beta V segments clustered near 87% or 30%.

PCR amplification relied on 60 Vbeta primers (plus 13 Jbeta primers). Libraries were prepared by immunoSEQ multiplex PCR; TCRdb keeps only in-frame clonotypes and omits some of them. Counted here are roughly 170,000 clones, 77% occurring once; the ten biggest clones make up 1.2% to 1.5%. In germline, CDR1 is MNHEY, CDR2 SVGAGI. V dropped 6 bases and J dropped 6; count of bases not matched to a gene: 4. This CDR3 contains 13 residues. Sequenced input: PBMCs. The J gene is TRBJ1-5, the V gene TRBV6-5, with TRBD1 matching 8 bases. This clonotype was obtained from a woman aged 30 to 39 in good health and CMV-seropositive. DNA of the CDR3: TGTGCCAGCAGGGAAACAGGGGGTCAGCCCCAGCATTTT. Protein product: CASRETGGQPQHF.